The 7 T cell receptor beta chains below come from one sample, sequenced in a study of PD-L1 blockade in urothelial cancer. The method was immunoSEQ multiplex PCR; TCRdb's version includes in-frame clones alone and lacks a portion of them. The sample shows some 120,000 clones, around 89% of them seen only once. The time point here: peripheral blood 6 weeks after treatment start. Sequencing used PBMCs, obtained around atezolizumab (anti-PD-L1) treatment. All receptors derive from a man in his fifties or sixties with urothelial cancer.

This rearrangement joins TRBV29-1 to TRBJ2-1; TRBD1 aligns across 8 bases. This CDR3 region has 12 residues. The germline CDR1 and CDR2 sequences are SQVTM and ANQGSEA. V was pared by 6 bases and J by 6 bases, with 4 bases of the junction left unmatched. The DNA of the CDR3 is TGCAGCGTGTGGGACAGGTTCAATGAGCAGTTCTTC. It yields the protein CSVWDRFNEQFF.

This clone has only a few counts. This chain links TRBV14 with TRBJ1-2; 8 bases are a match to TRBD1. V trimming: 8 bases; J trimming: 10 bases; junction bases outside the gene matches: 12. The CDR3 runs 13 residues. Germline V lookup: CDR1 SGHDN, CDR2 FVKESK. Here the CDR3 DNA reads TGTGCCAGCGGACAAGGACAGGGATGGACCTACACCTTC. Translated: CASGQGQGWTYTF.

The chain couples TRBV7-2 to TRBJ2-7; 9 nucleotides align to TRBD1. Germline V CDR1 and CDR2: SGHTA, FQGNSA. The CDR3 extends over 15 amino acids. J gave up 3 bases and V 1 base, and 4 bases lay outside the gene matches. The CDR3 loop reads CASSLGTGGGYEQYF. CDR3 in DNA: TGTGCCAGCAGCTTAGGTACAGGGGGCGGCTACGAGCAGTACTTC.

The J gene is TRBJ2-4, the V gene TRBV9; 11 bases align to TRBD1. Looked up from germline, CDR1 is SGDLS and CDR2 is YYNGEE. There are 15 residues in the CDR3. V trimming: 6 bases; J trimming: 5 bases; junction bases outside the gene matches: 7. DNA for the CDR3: TGTGCCAGCATCGGACCGGGACAGGGGGAAAACATTCAGTACTTC. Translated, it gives CASIGPGQGENIQYF.

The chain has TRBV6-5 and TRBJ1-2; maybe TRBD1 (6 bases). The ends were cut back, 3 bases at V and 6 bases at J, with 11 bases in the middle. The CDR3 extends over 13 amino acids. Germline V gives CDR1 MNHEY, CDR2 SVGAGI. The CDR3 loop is CASSYSDRDGYTF. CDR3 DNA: TGTGCCAGCAGTTATTCGGACAGAGATGGCTACACCTTC.

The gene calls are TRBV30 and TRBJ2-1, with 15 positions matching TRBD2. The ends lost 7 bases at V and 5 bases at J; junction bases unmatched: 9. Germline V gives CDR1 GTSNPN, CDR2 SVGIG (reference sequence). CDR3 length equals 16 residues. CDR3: CAFAGTSGRSDNEQFF. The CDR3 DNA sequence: TGTGCCTTCGCCGGGACTAGCGGGAGGTCCGACAATGAGCAGTTCTTC.

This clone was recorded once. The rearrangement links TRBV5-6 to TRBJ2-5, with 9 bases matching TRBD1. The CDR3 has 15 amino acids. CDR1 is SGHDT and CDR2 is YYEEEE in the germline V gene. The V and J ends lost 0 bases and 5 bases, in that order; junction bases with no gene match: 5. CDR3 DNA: TGTGCCAGCAGCTTGGCGGGACAGGGAAGGGAGACCCAGTACTTC. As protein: CASSLAGQGRETQYF.